This record covers a single T cell receptor (beta chain). What it binds is not known. The sample comes from a study of vaccination and CD4 T cells after COVID-19. V was trimmed by 4 bases and J by 0 bases, leaving 6 bases between them. The CDR3 has 13 residues. Germline CDR1 MNHEY, CDR2 SMNVEV (reference sequence). Regarding treatment: approximately 10-day PBMC culture with coronavirus spike peptide pools or control peptides (ViraFEST assay). TCR sequencing followed the expansion of antigen-specific T cells with peptide pools in ViraFEST. The culture of roughly 2 million PBMCs per well included about 11 IU/ml IL-2 and about 9.8 ug/ml peptide pools. Sequenced with the Oncomine TCR Beta short-read assay was DNA taken from cultured CD4+ T cells. Using the QIAamp micro DNA kit, genomic DNA was extracted from the CD4+ T cells that had been cultured. A single record per CDR3 protein comes from TCRdb applying MiXCR to the PCR reads. The sample holds 15,000 to 20,000 distinct CDR3 sequences; roughly three fifths are singletons and the top ten take 6% to 9.5%.

The gene calls are TRBV27 and TRBJ1-1; no clear D gene. Sequences were obtained from CD4+ T cells from blood, cultured in vitro. This sequence was found in a human donor who had recovered from COVID-19. CDR3 in amino acids: CASSYVVNTEAFF. For the CDR3, the DNA is TGTGCCAGCAGTTACGTGGTGAACACTGAAGCTTTCTTT.